This TCR beta chain was captured in a study of molecular identifiers for immune sequencing clone quantification. Study at large: Five portions were made in replicates from RNA of 20,000 or 100,000 naive CD8 cells, and four underwent sequencing.

Looked up from germline, CDR1 is LNHDA and CDR2 is SQIVND (reference sequence). The CDR3 has 16 amino acids. Losses at the gene ends were 1 base for V and 3 bases for J; bases not matched to a gene: 2. This clonotype was found many times. TCRdb re-called the PCR reads through MiXCR, storing one row per CDR3 protein. The table includes 35,000 to 40,000 distinct CDR3 sequences, about 19% detected once. Libraries from naive CD8 cells were generated from about 20,000 to 1,000,000 sorted cells (with 10%, 30% or 50% RNA). The sequence was obtained from a human donor in good health. Some libraries in this study had Jurkat cell RNA spiked in. J is TRBJ2-5 and V is TRBV19; 13 bases agree with TRBD2. Sequences were obtained from naive CD8+ T cells from blood, with Jurkat cell RNA spiked in. As for subset: FACS-sorted CD8+CD4-CCR7+CD45RA+ naive T cells. The CDR3 DNA reads TGTGCCAGTAGTATAGGGACTAGCGGGAGAAAAGAGACCCAGTACTTC. This translates into CASSIGTSGRKETQYF.